Below are 28 T cell receptor beta chains sequenced from a single sample in a study of Ad26.COV2.S vaccination and SARS-CoV-2 variants (dated by TCRdb to the early 2020s). Read against the paper, the sample's treatment or condition label means: over 15 received Ad26.COV2.S at low or high dose, single or two shots; 5 received placebo; per-sample allocation not given. For vaccine and placebo recipients, the sequenced repertoires came from samples collected on day 63 after the first injection. The protocol used for the library was the immunoSEQ multiplex PCR assay. TCRdb's version of the immuneACCESS table is confined to in-frame rearrangements and falls short of the full clone set. An unresolved V gene accounts for under half of the shortfall where checked; the remainder is of unknown origin. This sample gives 300,000 to 400,000 clones in total; roughly 90% of them show up just once. The top ten clones comprise 5% of the sample.

The sequencing here drew on peripheral blood, taken in a trial of Ad26.COV2.S vaccine versus placebo. The receptors derive from a person aged 18-65 years who received the Ad26.COV2.S COVID-19 vaccine or a placebo.

V gene TRBV12-3 or TRBV12-4 combines with J gene TRBJ2-7, with D possibly matching TRBD1 (6 bases). V was trimmed by 6 bases and J by 12 bases, leaving 18 bases between them. The CDR3 length is 12 residues. DNA of the CDR3: TGTGCCAGCAGGCTGGGGACACAAAAGGTGTACTTC. It yields the protein CASRLGTQKVYF.

The genes are TRBV6-2 or TRBV6-3 and TRBJ1-1; TRBD1 agrees at 7 bases. The CDR3 sequence is 16 residues long. V trimming: 0 bases; J trimming: 3 bases; junction bases outside the gene matches: 7. Germline loops: CDR1 MNHEY, CDR2 SVGEGT. The CDR3 protein is CASSYSIGRGDTEAFF. The CDR3 nucleotides are TGTGCCAGCAGTTACTCAATCGGCAGGGGGGACACTGAAGCTTTCTTT.

The V call is TRBV12-5, the J call TRBJ2-7; D is ambiguous. This CDR3 spans 13 amino acids. Looked up from germline, CDR1 is LGHNT and CDR2 is FRNRAP. The V end was cut by 1 base, the J end by 4 bases, with 8 bases between. The CDR3 here is CASGLEGGYEQYF. DNA for the CDR3: TGTGCTAGTGGTTTGGAGGGTGGGTACGAGCAGTACTTC.

V and J are TRBV5-1 and TRBJ2-1, with D possibly matching TRBD2 (5 bases). The germline V gene encodes CDR1 SGHRS and CDR2 YFSETQ. Trimming removed 0 bases from V and 5 bases from J, with 9 bases in between. This CDR3 spans 14 amino acids. The CDR3 nucleotides are TGCGCCAGCAGCTTGGCCCCAGCGGACAATGAGCAGTTCTTC. This gives the protein CASSLAPADNEQFF.

J is TRBJ1-2 and V is TRBV10-3; D is perhaps TRBD1 (6 bases). V gave up 0 bases and J gave up 6 bases, with 11 bases separating them. Germline assignment: CDR1 ENHRY and CDR2 SYGVKD. The CDR3 runs to 14 residues. As DNA, the CDR3 is TGTGCCATCAGTGAGTCATGGGGGCAAGATGGCTACACCTTC. It translates to CAISESWGQDGYTF.

The chain recombines TRBV6-6 with TRBJ2-1; 8 bases map to TRBD1. Germline CDR1 MNHNY, CDR2 SVGAGI (reference sequence). J lost 5 bases, V lost 0 bases, and 3 bases had no gene match. The CDR3 contains 15 residues. The chain's CDR3 is CASSYSYRGNNEQFF. The CDR3 DNA reads TGTGCCAGCAGTTACTCATACAGGGGGAACAATGAGCAGTTCTTC.

The chain has TRBV12-3 or TRBV12-4 and TRBJ2-1; possible D gene TRBD1, 6 bases. CDR3 length equals 13 residues. The V end was cut by 6 bases, the J end by 4 bases, with 10 bases between. The DNA of the CDR3 is TGTGCCAGCAGGATCAGGGGTTACAATGAGCAGTTCTTC. Translation gives CASRIRGYNEQFF.

This sequence joins TRBV9 and TRBJ2-3; weak D call: TRBD1 (6 bases). The CDR3 totals 15 residues. Trimming stripped 4 bases from V and 0 bases from J, with 12 bases between. Germline-derived CDR1 and CDR2 are SGDLS and YYNGEE. The CDR3 nucleotides are TGTGCCAGCAGCCTGCCGACAGGAAGCACAGATACGCAGTATTTT. Its translation: CASSLPTGSTDTQYF.

The chain uses TRBV7-8 and TRBJ1-4; 9 bases are a match to TRBD1. Looked up from germline, CDR1 is SGHVS and CDR2 is FQNEAQ. CDR3 size: 16 residues. Trimming cost V 5 bases and J 4 bases; bases outside gene matches: 8. The CDR3 region is CASSRQNRGLNEKLFF. CDR3 in DNA: TGTGCCAGCAGCCGACAGAACAGGGGGCTTAATGAAAAACTGTTTTTT.

The genes are TRBV2 and TRBJ1-5, with D possibly being TRBD1 (6 bases). Trimming removed 6 bases from V and 5 bases from J, with 11 bases in between. This CDR3 comprises 13 residues. The germline CDR1 and CDR2 sequences are SNHLY and FYNNEI. CDR3 nucleotides: TGTGCCAGCAGCTGGGGGCGCGATCAGCCCCAGCATTTT. Translated: CASSWGRDQPQHF.

This chain links TRBV19 with TRBJ1-5, with TRBD1 as a possible D gene (6 bases). Trimming cost V 6 bases and J 4 bases, with 10 bases left between them. The germline V gene encodes CDR1 LNHDA and CDR2 SQIVND (reference sequence). The CDR3 runs to 13 residues. CDR3 nucleotides: TGTGCCAGTAGCGGGACACCAAATCAGCCCCAGCATTTT. Amino acid sequence: CASSGTPNQPQHF.

The chain employs TRBV7-9 and TRBJ2-5; tentatively, D is TRBD2 (6 bases). CDR3 length: 13 amino acids. V was cut by 5 bases and J by 5 bases, with 12 bases left in between. Germline CDR1 and CDR2: SEHNR and FQNEAQ (reference sequence). DNA for the CDR3: TGTGCCAGCAGCCCACTACGGGGGGAGACCCAGTACTTC. It encodes CASSPLRGETQYF.

The V and J genes are TRBV6-5 and TRBJ1-1; 7 bases map to TRBD1. The ends lost 6 bases at V and 6 bases at J; junction bases unmatched: 13. This CDR3 has 15 amino acids. Germline V CDR1 and CDR2: MNHEY, SVGAGI. Written as DNA, the CDR3 is TGTGCCAGCAGCTACGCCCAACAGGGGAGAGCTGAAGCTTTCTTT. It encodes CASSYAQQGRAEAFF.

This chain uses TRBV11-2 with TRBJ2-1; D is perhaps TRBD1 or TRBD2 (5 bases each). Germline-derived CDR1 and CDR2 are SGHAT and FQNNGV. Trimming pared 0 bases from V and 9 bases from J, leaving 12 bases between. CDR3 size: 14 residues. CDR3 protein: CASSLDRWGSEQFF. The CDR3 DNA reads as TGTGCCAGCAGCTTAGATCGTTGGGGGAGTGAGCAGTTCTTC.

This clone appeared a single time. The chain links TRBV10-3 to TRBJ2-2; D may correspond to TRBD1 or TRBD2 (5 bases each). From germline, CDR1 is ENHRY and CDR2 SYGVKD. The CDR3 contains 15 residues. V lost 2 bases and J 3 bases, leaving 10 bases between the germline ends. As DNA, the CDR3 is TGTGCCATCAGTGAGGGCCAGGGAGACACCGGGGAGCTGTTTTTT. The encoded protein is CAISEGQGDTGELFF.

The V gene is TRBV28, the J gene TRBJ1-5, with D tentatively TRBD1 (6 bases). Germline loops: CDR1 MDHEN, CDR2 SYDVKM. Between the trimmed V and J ends, which lost 2 bases and 1 base, there was a span of 9 bases. The CDR3 runs 15 residues. CDR3 in amino acids: CASSLPGVSNQPQHF. DNA of the CDR3: TGTGCCAGCAGTTTACCAGGGGTGAGCAATCAGCCCCAGCATTTT. Combining the CDR3 with reference TRBV28 and TRBJ1-5 gives the whole variable domain DVKVTQSSRYLVKRTGEKVFLECVQDMDHENMFWYRQDPGLGLRLIYFSYDVKMKEKGDIPEGYSVSREKKERFSLILESASTNQTSMYLCASSLPGVSNQPQHFGDGTRLSIL.

The chain employs TRBV28 and TRBJ2-7; TRBD1 aligns across 9 bases. After removal of 4 bases from V and 7 bases from J, the junction contained 11 bases not matched to a gene. CDR1 is MDHEN, CDR2 SYDVKM, per germline. This CDR3 contains 15 residues. The DNA for the CDR3 is TGTGCCAGCAGTTCGATGGGACAGGGCCTTCGGGAGCAGTACTTC. Its translation is CASSSMGQGLREQYF.

Only one count was recorded for this clone. V usage is TRBV2 and J usage is TRBJ2-7, with 9 bases that match TRBD2. The J segment lost 4 bases and the V segment lost 6 bases, leaving 10 bases of the junction unmatched. CDR3 length equals 15 residues. The germline V gene has CDR1 SNHLY and CDR2 FYNNEI. CDR3 DNA: TGTGCCAGCAGGGACCCGGGACTAGCAGCTTACGAGCAGTACTTC. This codes for CASRDPGLAAYEQYF.

The chain has TRBV4-2 and TRBJ2-7; 9 nucleotides match TRBD2. V lost 1 base and J lost 2; bases outside the gene matches: 6. From germline, CDR1 is LGHNA and CDR2 YNFKEQ. There are 16 residues in the CDR3. The CDR3 sequence: CASSQGGGGVAYEQYF. The CDR3 region has the DNA TGTGCCAGCAGCCAAGGCGGGGGGGGAGTAGCCTACGAGCAGTACTTC.

V gene TRBV2 combines with J gene TRBJ2-5; 16 nucleotides agree with TRBD2. Trimming removed 4 bases from V and 5 bases from J; junction bases left unmatched: 7. The CDR3 extends over 17 amino acids. Germline CDR1 SNHLY, CDR2 FYNNEI. CDR3 region: CASSAGTSGGEGETQYF. CDR3 DNA sequence: TGTGCCAGCAGTGCCGGGACTAGCGGGGGGGAAGGTGAGACCCAGTACTTC.

The chain is built from TRBV7-2 and TRBJ2-2; D might be TRBD2 (5 bases). The CDR3 has 16 amino acids. V was cut by 1 base and J by 6 bases, with 15 bases left in between. CDR1 is SGHTA, CDR2 FQGNSA, per germline. In nucleotides, the CDR3 is TGTGCCAGCAGCTTAGAAGGCGGAGCGGTGGCCGGGGAGCTGTTTTTT. It specifies CASSLEGGAVAGELFF. Full variable domain (missing parts from reference TRBV7-2 and TRBJ2-2): GAGVSQSPSNKVTEKGKDVELRCDPISGHTALYWYRQSLGQGLEFLIYFQGNSAPDKSGLPSDRFSAERTGGSVSTLTIQRTQQEDSAVYLCASSLEGGAVAGELFFGEGSRLTVL.

This clone was seen only once. Additional DNA sequences in this sample encode the identical CDR3. The rearrangement uses TRBV3-1 (or the pseudogene TRBV3-2) and TRBJ1-5, with D unclear. Trimming took 1 base from V and 2 from J, leaving 0 bases between them. The CDR3 covers 12 residues. Germline V CDR1 and CDR2: LGHDT, YNNKEL (reference sequence). The CDR3 here is CASSQGNQPQHF. The CDR3 region has the DNA TGTGCCAGCAGCCAAGGCAATCAGCCCCAGCATTTT.

V is TRBV15 and J is TRBJ2-5; TRBD1 matches 8 bases. The CDR3 has 15 residues. V lost 2 bases and J lost 6; bases outside the gene matches: 8. CDR1 and CDR2 from the germline V gene are LNHNV and YYDKDF (reference sequence). CDR3 sequence (DNA): TGTGCCACCAGCAGACCTGACAGGGGCGCGAAGACCCAGTACTTC. Protein: CATSRPDRGAKTQYF.

J is TRBJ1-1 and V is TRBV29-1, with D unresolved. Per germline, CDR1 SQVTM and CDR2 ANQGSEA. This CDR3 region has 12 residues. The CDR3 region has the DNA TGCACATGTGCGGGATCGAACACTGAAGCTTTCTTT. Encoded protein: CTCAGSNTEAFF.

This clone was observed a single time. The chain recombines TRBV27 with TRBJ2-3; 7 bases line up with TRBD2. Losses at the gene ends were 6 bases for V and 3 bases for J; bases not matched to a gene: 9. CDR3 length equals 15 residues. Germline V gene lookup returns CDR1 MNHEY and CDR2 SMNVEV (reference sequence). The CDR3 sequence is CASSARGGRTDTQYF. The DNA of the CDR3 is TGTGCCAGCAGCGCCCGAGGCGGGAGAACAGATACGCAGTATTTT.

The rearrangement links TRBV5-1 to TRBJ2-5; 12 nucleotides align to TRBD2. Germline loops: CDR1 SGHRS, CDR2 YFSETQ. V was pared by 0 bases and J by 5 bases, with 5 bases of the junction left unmatched. CDR3 size: 16 residues. The CDR3 region is CASSLALAGGRETQYF. In DNA form, the CDR3 reads TGCGCCAGCAGCTTGGCACTAGCGGGAGGTCGGGAGACCCAGTACTTC.

V is TRBV5-5 and J is TRBJ1-2; weak D call: TRBD1 (6 bases). Germline V gene sequence: CDR1 SGHKS, CDR2 YYEKEE (reference sequence). This CDR3 spans 16 amino acids. Trimming removed 3 bases at V and 4 bases at J, with 19 bases between. The CDR3 DNA reads as TGTGCCAGCAGCTGGGGGGCCCGGGCCACTGGCTATGGCTACACCTTC. Its protein product is CASSWGARATGYGYTF.

The CDR3 sequence is CASSPGQFSNQPQHF. Written as DNA, the CDR3 is TGTGCCAGCAGCCCCGGACAGTTTAGCAATCAGCCCCAGCATTTT. The chain carries TRBV5-8 and TRBJ1-5, with a tentative D call TRBD1 (6 bases). The CDR3 is made up of 15 amino acids. Germline CDR1 is SGHTS and CDR2 is YDEGEE. With 4 bases removed from V and 0 bases from J, the gap between germline ends came to 11 bases. The whole variable domain, remainder taken from reference TRBV5-8 and TRBJ1-5, is EAGVTQSPTHLIKTRGQQATLRCSPISGHTSVYWYQQALGLGLQFLLWYDEGEERNRGNFPPRFSGRQFPNYSSELNVNALELEDSALYLCASSPGQFSNQPQHFGDGTRLSIL.